Below, 10 T cell receptor beta chains from the same sample are listed, as sequenced in a study of cytomegalovirus exposure and HLA in healthy donors. PCR employed 60 Vbeta and 13 Jbeta primers. Repertoires were generated with immunoSEQ multiplex PCR, while TCRdb's copy carries only in-frame clones and drops some. The sample holds 110,000 or so clones, less than 85% seen once. The sample was PBMCs. The receptor source for this set is a man aged 50-60 years in good health and CMV-seropositive.

The chain has TRBV5-1 and TRBJ1-3; the match to TRBD1 covers 12 bases. Trimming took 5 bases from V and 4 from J; bases not matched to a gene: 7. Per germline, CDR1 SGHRS and CDR2 YFSETQ. The CDR3 has 16 residues. CDR3 nucleotide sequence: TGCGCCAGCAGGCTGGGACAGGGGGCTTCGGGAAACACCATATATTTT. It is translated as CASRLGQGASGNTIYF.

The gene calls are TRBV4-3 and TRBJ2-1; 11 positions match TRBD2. V lost 1 base to trimming and J lost 0 bases; unmatched junction nucleotides: 2. The CDR3 is 17 amino acids. Germline loops: CDR1 LGHNA, CDR2 YSLEER. The CDR3 DNA follows: TGCGCCAGCAGCCAAGTGGGACTAGCGGCCTCCTACAATGAGCAGTTCTTC. Translation gives CASSQVGLAASYNEQFF.

The rearrangement uses TRBV7-2 and TRBJ2-6, with TRBD1 as a possible D gene (6 bases). CDR3 size: 16 residues. CDR1 SGHTA and CDR2 FQGNSA come from the germline V gene. The ends were cut back, 4 bases at V and 4 bases at J, with 14 bases in the middle. Here the CDR3 reads CASSSYRVAGANVLTF. The DNA for the CDR3 is TGTGCCAGCAGCTCATACAGGGTCGCGGGGGCCAACGTCCTGACTTTC.

V and J are TRBV5-1 and TRBJ2-2; tentative D call: TRBD2 (6 bases). In germline, CDR1 is SGHRS, CDR2 YFSETQ. The CDR3 consists of 17 residues. V dropped 4 bases and J dropped 2 bases, with 18 bases sitting between them. The CDR3 DNA reads TGCGCCAGCAGCACGGGGGACTTCGTCTCAAACACCGGGGAGCTGTTTTTT. It codes for CASSTGDFVSNTGELFF.

The V gene is TRBV10-1, the J gene TRBJ2-3, with no clear D. V shed 8 bases and J shed 5 bases, with 20 bases lying between them. Germline loops: CDR1 WNHNN, CDR2 SYGVQD (reference sequence). The CDR3 is 15 amino acids. CDR3 DNA sequence: TGCGCCAGCCAGAGAGAGCGAACCGCGGTAGATACGCAGTATTTT. Its protein is CASQRERTAVDTQYF.

This rearrangement joins TRBV4-1 to TRBJ1-2; D unresolved. Germline V gene sequence: CDR1 MGHRA, CDR2 YSYEKL. CDR3 size: 16 residues. The V and J ends lost 4 bases and 2 bases respectively, with 17 bases between them. CDR3 loop: CASSPSVHAPNYGYTF. As DNA, the CDR3 is TGCGCCAGCAGCCCATCTGTCCATGCGCCCAACTATGGCTACACCTTC.

The V and J genes are TRBV5-1 and TRBJ1-1, with 7 bases aligning to TRBD1. This CDR3 region has 15 residues. Germline CDR1 is SGHRS and CDR2 is YFSETQ. J gave up 5 bases and V 0 bases, and 7 bases lay outside the gene matches. The CDR3 loop reads CASSLGRGLGTEAFF. CDR3 DNA: TGCGCCAGCAGCTTGGGGAGGGGGCTAGGTACTGAAGCTTTCTTT.

The V and J genes are TRBV10-1 and TRBJ2-1; unclear D gene. Germline-derived CDR1 and CDR2 are WNHNN and SYGVQD (reference sequence). V was trimmed by 6 bases and J by 0 bases, leaving 12 bases between them. The CDR3 runs 15 residues. The CDR3 coding sequence is TGCGCCAGCAGCGCAGAGGTAAACTCCTACAATGAGCAGTTCTTC. Residues: CASSAEVNSYNEQFF.

The chain carries TRBV5-8 and TRBJ1-2; 9 nucleotides match TRBD1. J lost 8 bases, V lost 0 bases, and 14 bases had no gene match. This CDR3 spans 17 amino acids. From germline, CDR1 is SGHTS and CDR2 YDEGEE. The CDR3 nucleotides are TGTGCCAGCAGCTTGGGGGCCTTGGGACAGGGTGAGCGAGGCTACACCTTC. Translation gives CASSLGALGQGERGYTF.

The chain combines TRBV2 with TRBJ2-7, with a tentative D call TRBD1 (6 bases). The CDR3 has 13 amino acids. Germline assignment: CDR1 SNHLY and CDR2 FYNNEI. Trimming removed 1 base from V and 5 bases from J, with 9 bases in between. Here the CDR3 DNA reads TGTGCCAGCAGTGAAGACAGGGCCCACGAGCAGTACTTC. This encodes CASSEDRAHEQYF.